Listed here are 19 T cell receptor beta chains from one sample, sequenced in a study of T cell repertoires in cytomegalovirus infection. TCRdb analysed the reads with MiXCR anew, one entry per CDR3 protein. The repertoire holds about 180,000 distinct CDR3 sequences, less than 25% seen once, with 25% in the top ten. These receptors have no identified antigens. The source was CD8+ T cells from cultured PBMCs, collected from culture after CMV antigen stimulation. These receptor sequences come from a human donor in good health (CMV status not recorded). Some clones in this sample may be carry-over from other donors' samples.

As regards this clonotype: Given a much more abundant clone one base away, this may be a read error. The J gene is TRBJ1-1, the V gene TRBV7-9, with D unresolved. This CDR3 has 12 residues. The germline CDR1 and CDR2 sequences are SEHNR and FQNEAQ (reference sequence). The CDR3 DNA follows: TGTGCCACCAGCGTAAGAGGGACTGAAGCTTTCTTT. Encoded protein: CATSVRGTEAFF.

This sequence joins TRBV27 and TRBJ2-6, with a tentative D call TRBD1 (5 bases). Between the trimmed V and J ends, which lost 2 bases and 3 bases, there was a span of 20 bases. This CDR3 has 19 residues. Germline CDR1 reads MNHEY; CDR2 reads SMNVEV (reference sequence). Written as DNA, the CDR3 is TGTGCCAGCAGTTTACTACGACAGTTGGGTGCGAGTGGGGCCAACGTCCTGACTTTC. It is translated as CASSLLRQLGASGANVLTF. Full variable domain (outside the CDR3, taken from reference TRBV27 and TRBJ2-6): EAQVTQNPRYLITVTGKKLTVTCSQNMNHEYMSWYRQDPGLGLRQIYYSMNVEVTDKGDVPEGYKVSRKEKRNFPLILESPSPNQTSLYFCASSLLRQLGASGANVLTFGAGSRLTVL.

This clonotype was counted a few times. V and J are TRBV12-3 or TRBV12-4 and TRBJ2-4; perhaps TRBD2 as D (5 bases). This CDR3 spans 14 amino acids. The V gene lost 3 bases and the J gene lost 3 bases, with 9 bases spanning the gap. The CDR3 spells CASSFGEFKNIQYF. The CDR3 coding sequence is TGTGCCAGCAGTTTCGGGGAATTCAAAAACATTCAGTACTTC.

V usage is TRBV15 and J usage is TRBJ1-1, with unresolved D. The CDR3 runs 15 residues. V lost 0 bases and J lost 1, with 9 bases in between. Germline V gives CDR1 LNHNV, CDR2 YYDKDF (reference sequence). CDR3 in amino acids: CATSRDRSANTEAFF. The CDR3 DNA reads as TGTGCCACCAGCAGAGACCGATCAGCGAACACTGAAGCTTTCTTT.

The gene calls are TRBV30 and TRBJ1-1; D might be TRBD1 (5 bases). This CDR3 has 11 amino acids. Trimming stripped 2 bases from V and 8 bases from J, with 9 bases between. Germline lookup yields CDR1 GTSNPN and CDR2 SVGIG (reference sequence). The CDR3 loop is CAWSNPGEAFF. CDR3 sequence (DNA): TGTGCCTGGAGTAATCCAGGGGAAGCTTTCTTT.

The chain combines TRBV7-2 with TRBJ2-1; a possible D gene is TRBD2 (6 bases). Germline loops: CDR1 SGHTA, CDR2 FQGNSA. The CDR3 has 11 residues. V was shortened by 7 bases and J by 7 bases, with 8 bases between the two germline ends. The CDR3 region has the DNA TGTGCCAGCAAAGGAGGGAATGAGCAGTTCTTC. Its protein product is CASKGGNEQFF.

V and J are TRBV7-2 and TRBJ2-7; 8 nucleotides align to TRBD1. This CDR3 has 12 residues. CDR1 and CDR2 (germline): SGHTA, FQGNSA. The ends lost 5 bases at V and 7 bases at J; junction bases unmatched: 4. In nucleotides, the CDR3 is TGTGCCAGCAGCCGGACAGGGAGAGAGCAGTACTTC. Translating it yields CASSRTGREQYF.

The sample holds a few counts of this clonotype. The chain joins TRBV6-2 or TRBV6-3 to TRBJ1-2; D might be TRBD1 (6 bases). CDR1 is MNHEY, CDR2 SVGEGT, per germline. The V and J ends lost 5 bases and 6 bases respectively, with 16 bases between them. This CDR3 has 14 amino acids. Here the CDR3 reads CASSPTGKADGYTF. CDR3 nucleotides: TGTGCCAGCAGTCCTACAGGGAAGGCGGATGGCTACACCTTC.

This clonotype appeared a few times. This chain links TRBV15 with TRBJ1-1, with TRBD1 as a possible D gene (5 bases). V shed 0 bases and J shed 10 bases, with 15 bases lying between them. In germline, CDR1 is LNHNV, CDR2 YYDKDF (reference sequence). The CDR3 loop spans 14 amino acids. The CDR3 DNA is TGTGCCACCAGCAGAGATAGGGACGGACGAGGAGCTTTCTTT. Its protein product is CATSRDRDGRGAFF. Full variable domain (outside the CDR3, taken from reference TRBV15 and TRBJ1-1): DAMVIQNPRYQVTQFGKPVTLSCSQTLNHNVMYWYQQKSSQAPKLLFHYYDKDFNNEADTPDNFQSRRPNTSFCFLDIRSPGLGDTAMYLCATSRDRDGRGAFFGQGTRLTVV.

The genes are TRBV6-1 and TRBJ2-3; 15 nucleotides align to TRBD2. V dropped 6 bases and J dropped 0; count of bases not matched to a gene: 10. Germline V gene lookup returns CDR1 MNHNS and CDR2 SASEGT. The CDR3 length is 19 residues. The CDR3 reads CASRPGTSGGFASTDTQYF. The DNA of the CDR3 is TGTGCCAGCAGACCCGGGACTAGCGGGGGGTTTGCTAGCACAGATACGCAGTATTTT.

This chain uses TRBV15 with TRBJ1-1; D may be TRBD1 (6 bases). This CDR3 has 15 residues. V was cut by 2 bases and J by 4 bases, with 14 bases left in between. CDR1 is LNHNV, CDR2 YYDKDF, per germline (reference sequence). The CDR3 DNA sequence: TGTGCCACCAGCAGACTGACAGGTTTGCTCACTGAAGCTTTCTTT. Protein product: CATSRLTGLLTEAFF.

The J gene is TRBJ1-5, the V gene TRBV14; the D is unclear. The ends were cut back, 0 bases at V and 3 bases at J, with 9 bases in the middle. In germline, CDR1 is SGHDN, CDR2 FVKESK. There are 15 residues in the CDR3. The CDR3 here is CASSQDWRINQPQHF. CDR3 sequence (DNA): TGTGCCAGCAGCCAAGACTGGCGGATCAATCAGCCCCAGCATTTT.

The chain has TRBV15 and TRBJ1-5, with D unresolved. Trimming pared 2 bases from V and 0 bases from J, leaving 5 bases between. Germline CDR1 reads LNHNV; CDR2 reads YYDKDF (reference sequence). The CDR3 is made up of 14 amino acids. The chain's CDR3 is CATSRLVSNQPQHF. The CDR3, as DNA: TGTGCCACCAGCAGATTAGTTAGCAATCAGCCCCAGCATTTT.

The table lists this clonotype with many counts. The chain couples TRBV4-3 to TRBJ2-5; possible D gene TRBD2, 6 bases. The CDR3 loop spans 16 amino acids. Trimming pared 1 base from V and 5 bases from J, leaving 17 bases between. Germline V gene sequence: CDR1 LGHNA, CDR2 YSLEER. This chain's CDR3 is CASSQGDSRGGETQYF. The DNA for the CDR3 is TGCGCCAGCAGCCAAGGGGACTCCCGAGGCGGCGAGACCCAGTACTTC.

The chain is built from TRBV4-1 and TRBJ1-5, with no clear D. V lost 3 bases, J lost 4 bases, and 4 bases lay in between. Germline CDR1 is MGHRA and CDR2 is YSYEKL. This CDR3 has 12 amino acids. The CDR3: CASSHGNQPQHF. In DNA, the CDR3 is TGCGCCAGCAGCCACGGGAATCAGCCCCAGCATTTT.

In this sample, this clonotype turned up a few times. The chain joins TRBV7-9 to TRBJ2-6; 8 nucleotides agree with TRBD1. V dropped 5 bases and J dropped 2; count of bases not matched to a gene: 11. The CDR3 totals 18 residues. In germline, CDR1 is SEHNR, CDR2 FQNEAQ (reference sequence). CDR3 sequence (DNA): TGTGCCAGCAGCGCCCCAGGGGGCGCAGCCACTGGGGCCAACGTCCTGACTTTC. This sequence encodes CASSAPGGAATGANVLTF.

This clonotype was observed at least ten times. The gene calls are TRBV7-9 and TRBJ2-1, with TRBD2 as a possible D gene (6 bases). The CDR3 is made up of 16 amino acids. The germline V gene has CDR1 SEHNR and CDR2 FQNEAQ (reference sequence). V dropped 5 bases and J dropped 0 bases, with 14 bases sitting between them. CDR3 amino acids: CASSGRLGSSYNEQFF. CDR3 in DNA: TGTGCCAGCAGCGGCCGACTCGGGAGCTCCTACAATGAGCAGTTCTTC.

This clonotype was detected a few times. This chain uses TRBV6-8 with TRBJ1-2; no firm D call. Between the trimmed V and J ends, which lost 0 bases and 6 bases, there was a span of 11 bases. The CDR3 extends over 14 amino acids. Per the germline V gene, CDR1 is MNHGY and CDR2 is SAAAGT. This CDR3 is CASSYSRGDDGYTF. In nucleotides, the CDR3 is TGTGCCAGCAGTTACTCCCGCGGGGATGATGGCTACACCTTC.

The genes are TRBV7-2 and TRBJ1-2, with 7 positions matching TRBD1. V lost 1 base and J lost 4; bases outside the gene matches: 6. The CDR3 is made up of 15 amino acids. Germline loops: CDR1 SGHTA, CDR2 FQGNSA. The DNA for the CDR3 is TGTGCCAGCAGCTTAGTACAGGGGAGTGCCTATGGCTACACCTTC. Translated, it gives CASSLVQGSAYGYTF.